Each of the 30 T cell receptor beta chains below was sequenced from the same sample in a study of regulatory T cells in long-lasting Graves disease. Time point: persistent/refractory GD, antithyroid drugs over 5 years with positive TRAb. Making the TCR library involved RNA that had been extracted from PBMCs. Construction of TCR beta libraries relied on iRepertoire HTBI primers and on Arm-PCR targeting CDR3 regions. MiXCR, run by TCRdb on the multiplex PCR reads, gives a single entry per CDR3 protein. The sample lists hundreds of thousands of distinct CDR3 sequences, 20% occurring once. Specimen: peripheral blood mononuclear cells (PBMCs), collected when the disease was refractory, from a patient treated with antithyroid drugs. The receptors stem from a female donor with Graves disease.

CDR3 in DNA: TGTGCCAGCGGACTACAGGGGTCCGGGGAGCAGTACTTC. Protein: CASGLQGSGEQYF. The rearrangement joins TRBV28 to TRBJ2-7; perhaps TRBD1 as D (7 bases). Germline V gene data show CDR1 as MDHEN and CDR2 as SYDVKM. V lost 8 bases and J lost 7, with 18 bases in between. The CDR3 is 13 residues long.

V usage is TRBV15 and J usage is TRBJ2-2; D is uncertain. From germline, CDR1 is LNHNV and CDR2 YYDKDF (reference sequence). V lost 11 bases and J lost 0, with 7 bases in between. The CDR3 has 12 residues. CDR3 amino acids: CASRANTGELFF. CDR3 DNA: TGTGCCTCACGAGCGAACACCGGGGAGCTGTTTTTT.

V and J are TRBV10-3 and TRBJ2-7, with 8 bases matching TRBD2. The germline CDR1 and CDR2 sequences are ENHRY and SYGVKD. The V segment lost 7 bases and the J segment 3 bases; nucleotides outside the gene matches: 2. The CDR3 has 12 amino acids. CDR3 region: CAIKTSVYEQYF. The CDR3 bases are TGTGCCATCAAGACTAGCGTCTACGAGCAGTACTTC.

This clonotype turned up a few times. The chain has TRBV5-1 and TRBJ2-2; the match to TRBD2 covers 9 bases. This CDR3 has 16 residues. Germline V gives CDR1 SGHRS, CDR2 YFSETQ. V lost 6 bases to trimming and J lost 4 bases; unmatched junction nucleotides: 10. The CDR3, as DNA: TGCGCCAGCACCCTTAGCGGGAGTCCCGGCACCGGGGAGCTGTTTTTT. Translating it yields CASTLSGSPGTGELFF.

This clonotype was seen many times. The V call is TRBV6-1, the J call TRBJ1-6; D unresolved. The V end was cut by 4 bases, the J end by 0 bases, with 7 bases between. Germline-derived CDR1 and CDR2 are MNHNS and SASEGT. This CDR3 contains 15 residues. Here the CDR3 DNA reads TGTGCCAGCAGTGGACCGAACTCCTATAATTCACCCCTCCACTTT. Protein: CASSGPNSYNSPLHF.

Points on this clonotype: A much larger clone is a single base away; this may be a read error. The chain joins TRBV7-9 to TRBJ2-7; unclear D gene. Deletions cut 3 bases from V and 5 bases from J, with 11 bases between. This CDR3 region has 13 residues. The germline CDR1 and CDR2 sequences are SEHNR and FQNEAQ (reference sequence). CDR3 DNA: TGTGCCAGCAGCTTCAACATGGACGACGAGCAGTACTTC. Its translation is CASSFNMDDEQYF.

Many counts were recorded for this clonotype. V gene TRBV28 combines with J gene TRBJ2-5, with D possibly being TRBD2 (5 bases). The CDR3 consists of 14 residues. Germline V gene sequence: CDR1 MDHEN, CDR2 SYDVKM. Trimming left V 3 bases short and J 5 bases short, with 13 bases between. The CDR3 loop is CASSLEAVRETQYF. The CDR3 DNA reads TGTGCCAGCAGTTTGGAAGCGGTTAGGGAGACCCAGTACTTC.

Ten or more counts support this clonotype. The V gene is TRBV7-2, the J gene TRBJ2-7, with TRBD2 as a possible D gene (5 bases). Trimming pared 1 base from V and 6 bases from J, leaving 10 bases between. The germline V gene has CDR1 SGHTA and CDR2 FQGNSA. The CDR3 loop spans 13 amino acids. CDR3 DNA sequence: TGTGCCAGCAGCTTAGTCGAGGGCTCCGAGCAGTACTTC. Translation gives CASSLVEGSEQYF.

This sequence joins TRBV7-2 and TRBJ1-5; D is ambiguous. The CDR3 loop spans 13 amino acids. The germline V gene encodes CDR1 SGHTA and CDR2 FQGNSA. With 1 base removed from V and 7 bases from J, the gap between germline ends came to 8 bases. This CDR3 is CASSLVARQPQHF. In nucleotides, the CDR3 is TGTGCCAGCAGCTTAGTGGCGAGACAGCCCCAGCATTTT.

The gene calls are TRBV7-9 and TRBJ2-7, with a weak D call TRBD1 (6 bases). There are 14 residues in the CDR3. Germline V gene sequence: CDR1 SEHNR, CDR2 FQNEAQ (reference sequence). Trimming shortened V by 8 bases and J by 6 bases, and 20 bases separated the two germline ends. The DNA for the CDR3 is TGTGCCAGCGGGCCCAGGGCAGGGGCGAGCGAGCAGTACTTC. Its translation: CASGPRAGASEQYF.

This clonotype was found many times. The limits of the CDR3 on the DNA are not certain, so only TCRdb's listed CDR3 is given. The chain employs TRBV6-5 and TRBJ2-7; the table gives TRBD1 as D, unverified against the DNA. Inclusive of both ends, the CDR3 amounts to 14 amino acids. The germline V gene encodes CDR1 MNHEY and CDR2 SVGAGI. The CDR3: CASSSSDKPYEQYF.

This clonotype has a count of ten or more. The chain joins TRBV20-1 to TRBJ1-2, with D perhaps TRBD1 (5 bases). Germline-derived CDR1 and CDR2 are DFQATT and SNEGSKA (reference sequence). CDR3 length equals 11 residues. The V gene lost 6 bases and the J gene lost 8 bases, with 13 bases spanning the gap. The CDR3 spells CSAPSGTGYTF. The CDR3 DNA reads TGCAGTGCCCCTTCCGGGACCGGCTACACCTTC.

This clonotype was counted many times. J is TRBJ2-7 and V is TRBV5-1; 8 bases map to TRBD2. The V segment lost 3 bases and the J segment 0 bases; nucleotides outside the gene matches: 8. Germline CDR1 reads SGHRS; CDR2 reads YFSETQ. The CDR3 runs to 16 residues. The CDR3 nucleotides read TGCGCCAGCAGCTCCAATCCCGGGACTAGCTCCTACGAGCAGTACTTC. Its translation is CASSSNPGTSSYEQYF.

This clonotype was recorded many times. The chain combines TRBV6-5 with TRBJ1-2; D may be TRBD1 (6 bases). The CDR3 consists of 14 residues. CDR1 MNHEY and CDR2 SVGAGI come from the germline V gene. V was shortened by 4 bases and J by 8 bases, with 17 bases between the two germline ends. The CDR3 sequence is CASSSPYRVGGYTF. CDR3 nucleotide sequence: TGTGCCAGCAGTTCCCCCTACAGGGTAGGGGGCTACACCTTC.

The V and J genes are TRBV24-1 and TRBJ2-1; the match to TRBD1 covers 8 bases. This CDR3 has 16 amino acids. Trimming at V came to 4 bases and at J to 6 bases, leaving 10 bases not matched to a gene. CDR1 KGHDR and CDR2 SFDVKD come from the germline V gene. CDR3 region: CATSDQTGGLGNEQFF. The CDR3 nucleotides are TGTGCCACCAGTGACCAAACAGGGGGACTTGGCAATGAGCAGTTCTTC.

This clonotype showed up many times. The chain carries TRBV28 and TRBJ1-5; no firm D call. The V gene's germline CDR1 is MDHEN and CDR2 SYDVKM. The CDR3 runs 13 residues. V dropped 5 bases and J dropped 4 bases, with 9 bases sitting between them. In DNA, the CDR3 is TGTGCCAGCAGTCGGACTGGAAATCAGCCCCAGCATTTT. It codes for CASSRTGNQPQHF.

This clonotype has a count of ten or more. The chain combines TRBV7-2 with TRBJ2-7, with 12 bases aligning to TRBD2. Germline V gives CDR1 SGHTA, CDR2 FQGNSA. CDR3 length: 15 residues. The V segment lost 4 bases and the J segment 2 bases; nucleotides outside the gene matches: 3. The chain's CDR3 is CASSWTSGTTYEQYF. CDR3 sequence (DNA): TGTGCCAGCAGCTGGACTAGCGGGACTACCTACGAGCAGTACTTC.

For this clonotype: With a far larger clone one base away, a read error is the likely cause. This chain joins TRBV7-4 and TRBJ1-4, with TRBD1 as a possible D gene (6 bases). Germline-derived CDR1 and CDR2 are SGHVT and SQSDAQ. This CDR3 comprises 15 residues. The CDR3 spells CASSQPGGLNEKLLF. The DNA of the CDR3 is TGTGCCAGCAGCCAACCGGGGGGCCTTAATGAAAAACTGCTTTTT.

Concerning this clonotype itself: A much larger clone sits a single nucleotide away, making a read error possible. The chain is built from TRBV12-3 or TRBV12-4 and TRBJ1-4; D remains ambiguous. The CDR3 covers 12 residues. The CDR3 DNA sequence: TGTGCCGGCAGTCTCTTTAGGGAAAAACTGTTTTTT. Its translation is CAGSLFREKLFF.

The table lists this clonotype with a few counts. The chain joins TRBV24-1 to TRBJ2-7; 8 nucleotides align to TRBD2. With 3 bases clipped from V and 5 bases from J, the junction kept 5 bases outside the gene matches. Germline CDR1 KGHDR, CDR2 SFDVKD. This CDR3 has 14 amino acids. CDR3 residues: CATSDAGTSDEQYF. Here the CDR3 DNA reads TGTGCCACCAGTGATGCCGGGACTAGTGACGAGCAGTACTTC.

This clonotype was recorded at least ten times. V gene TRBV28 combines with J gene TRBJ1-5, with 10 bases matching TRBD1. Germline V gives CDR1 MDHEN, CDR2 SYDVKM. Trimming took 6 bases from V and 4 from J; bases not matched to a gene: 9. The CDR3 length is 16 residues. In DNA, the CDR3 is TGTGCCAGCAGCCCCCATTGGACAGGGGGTAATCAGCCCCAGCATTTT. Its protein product is CASSPHWTGGNQPQHF.

The chain recombines TRBV20-1 with TRBJ2-2, with 11 nucleotides matching TRBD2. Looked up from germline, CDR1 is DFQATT and CDR2 is SNEGSKA (reference sequence). J lost 6 bases, V lost 0 bases, and 3 bases had no gene match. This CDR3 is 15 amino acids long. As DNA, the CDR3 is TGCAGTGCTAGAGAACTAGCGGGAGCGGCCGGGGAGCTGTTTTTT. It specifies CSARELAGAAGELFF.

This clonotype was seen repeatedly, ten times or more. This sequence joins TRBV29-1 and TRBJ1-1; perhaps TRBD1 as D (6 bases). V gave up 7 bases and J gave up 11 bases, with 14 bases separating them. The CDR3 loop spans 10 amino acids. CDR1 and CDR2 from the germline V gene are SQVTM and ANQGSEA. The CDR3 DNA follows: TGCAGCGCTCAGGGGCAGCGGGCTTTCTTT. This gives the protein CSAQGQRAFF.

This clonotype was detected a few times. The V and J genes are TRBV29-1 and TRBJ1-1; D remains unclear. The germline gives CDR1 SQVTM, CDR2 ANQGSEA. V lost 5 bases and J lost 1, with 17 bases in between. CDR3 length: 15 residues. The CDR3 DNA reads TGCAGCGTTTCGTCCGCAAGTAGCGGGAACACTGAAGCTTTCTTT. Translating gives CSVSSASSGNTEAFF. Drawing the rest from reference TRBV29-1 and TRBJ1-1, the complete variable domain is SAVISQKPSRDICQRGTSLTIQCQVDSQVTMMFWYRQQPGQSLTLIATANQGSEATYESGFVIDKFPISRPNLTFSTLTVSNMSPEDSSIYLCSVSSASSGNTEAFFGQGTRLTVV.

In regard to this clonotype: Since a much larger clone is just one base distant, this may be a read error. The chain joins TRBV28 to TRBJ2-5; 13 bases map to TRBD2. In germline, CDR1 is MDHEN, CDR2 SYDVKM. This CDR3 region has 16 residues. In DNA form, the CDR3 reads TGTGCCAGCAGCCCCCGGACTAGCGGGAGTGTGGAGACCCAGTGCTTC. This encodes CASSPRTSGSVETQCF.

The genes are TRBV6-5 and TRBJ2-6, with a tentative D call TRBD1 (7 bases). Germline lookup yields CDR1 MNHEY and CDR2 SVGAGI. The germline V and J ends were trimmed by 0 bases and 4 bases, with 13 bases remaining between them. This CDR3 has 17 residues. CDR3 sequence: CASSYSPRGVGANVLTF. CDR3 DNA: TGTGCCAGCAGTTACTCGCCCAGGGGGGTCGGGGCCAACGTCCTGACTTTC.

This clonotype has just a few counts. The rearrangement links TRBV5-4 to TRBJ1-2; no reliable D call. The germline V gene encodes CDR1 SGHNT and CDR2 YYREEE (reference sequence). The V gene lost 3 bases and the J gene lost 12 bases, with 15 bases spanning the gap. The CDR3 has 12 amino acids. The CDR3 loop reads CASSSGGPANTF. Written as DNA, the CDR3 is TGTGCCAGCAGCTCTGGAGGACCCGCAAACACCTTC.

Turning to this clonotype: A much larger clone differs from this one at a single base, so this may be a read error. The V gene is TRBV3-1, the J gene TRBJ2-7; TRBD2 aligns across 9 bases. Germline-derived CDR1 and CDR2 are LGHDT and YNNKEL (reference sequence). The CDR3 totals 16 residues. CDR3 protein: CASSQDGLAGAYGQYF. DNA of the CDR3: TGTGCCAGCAGCCAAGATGGATTAGCGGGAGCCTACGGGCAGTACTTC.

This clonotype was seen a few times. The J gene is TRBJ2-4, the V gene TRBV6-1; either TRBD1 or TRBD2 may supply D (5 bases each). CDR3 size: 15 residues. Germline loops: CDR1 MNHNS, CDR2 SASEGT. Trimming pared 5 bases from V and 2 bases from J, leaving 13 bases between. The CDR3 region has the DNA TGTGCCAGCAGTCTCCGGGGCCTAACCAAAAACATTCAGTACTTC. It yields the protein CASSLRGLTKNIQYF.

This clonotype was seen ten or more times. V usage is TRBV28 and J usage is TRBJ2-7, with a weak D call TRBD2 (5 bases). CDR1 MDHEN and CDR2 SYDVKM come from the germline V gene. V was cut by 9 bases and J by 2 bases, with 17 bases left in between. The CDR3 loop spans 14 amino acids. CDR3 sequence reads: CASPLRRAPYEQYF. The CDR3 DNA follows: TGTGCCAGTCCTCTCAGGCGGGCCCCCTACGAGCAGTACTTC. The variable domain in full, completed from reference TRBV28 and TRBJ2-7, reads DVKVTQSSRYLVKRTGEKVFLECVQDMDHENMFWYRQDPGLGLRLIYFSYDVKMKEKGDIPEGYSVSREKKERFSLILESASTNQTSMYLCASPLRRAPYEQYFGPGTRLTVT.